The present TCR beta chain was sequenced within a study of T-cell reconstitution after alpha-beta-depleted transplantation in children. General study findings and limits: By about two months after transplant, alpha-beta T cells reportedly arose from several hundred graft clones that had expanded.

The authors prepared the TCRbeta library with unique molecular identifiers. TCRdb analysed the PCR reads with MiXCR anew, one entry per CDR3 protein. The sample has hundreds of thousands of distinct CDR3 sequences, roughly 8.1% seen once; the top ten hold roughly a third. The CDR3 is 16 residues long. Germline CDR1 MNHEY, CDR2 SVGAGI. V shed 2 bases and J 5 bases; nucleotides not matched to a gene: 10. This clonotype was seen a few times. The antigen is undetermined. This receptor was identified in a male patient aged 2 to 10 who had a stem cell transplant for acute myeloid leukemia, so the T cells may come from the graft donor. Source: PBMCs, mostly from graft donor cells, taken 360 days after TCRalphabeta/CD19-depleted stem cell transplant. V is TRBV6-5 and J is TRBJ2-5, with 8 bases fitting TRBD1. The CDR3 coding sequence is TGTGCCAGCAGTTACAAGACAGGGGTGCAGTGGGAGACCCAGTACTTC. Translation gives CASSYKTGVQWETQYF.